This T cell receptor (beta chain) derives from a study of T cell repertoires in cytomegalovirus infection. Study context: Public TCR beta signatures indicated both CMV infection and matching HLA type.

V lost 2 bases and J 4 bases, leaving 14 bases between the germline ends. The CDR3 is 15 residues long. CDR1 and CDR2 from the germline V gene are ENHRY and SYGVKD. This clonotype appeared many times. The antigen is unknown. Each CDR3 protein gets one entry after TCRdb re-called the reads with MiXCR. The table lists about 180,000 distinct CDR3 sequences, around 15% of them singletons. General study results and limits: Cumulative frequency (of public TCR beta family members) identified carriers of CMV plus the relevant HLA. Dominating the ex vivo response were HLA-C-restricted CMV-specific TCR beta clonotypes.

The specimen was PBMCs. The rearrangement joins TRBV10-3 to TRBJ2-5, with D tentatively TRBD1 (6 bases). This receptor was taken from a human donor in good health (CMV status not recorded). Some clones in this sample may be carry-over from other donors' samples. This CDR3 is CAISERQGIGETQYF. CDR3 sequence (DNA): TGTGCCATCAGTGAGCGGCAGGGGATCGGAGAGACCCAGTACTTC.